This TCR beta chain was documented in a study of T-cell memory formation after mild COVID-19. Study overall: Largely, the TCR clusters proved donor specific.

In the case of this clonotype: Its antigen is still unknown.

TCR alpha and TCR beta cDNA libraries carrying sample barcodes and UMIs were produced by 5'RACE using constant-segment primers. From the 5' RACE reads, TCRdb called clonotypes with MiXCR, one entry per CDR3 protein. Among around 320,000 distinct CDR3 sequences, 25% to 30% were seen once, and the ten largest hold around an eighth. Study-wide results and caveats: Some clones that responded were present in memory (sampled pre-infection), which suggests cross-reactive memory joined. Clones that shrank (day 15 to 85) were balanced CD4/CD8, whereas later expanders leaned CD4+.

Losses at the gene ends were 2 bases for V and 8 bases for J; bases not matched to a gene: 11. Germline V gene data show CDR1 as DFQATT and CDR2 as SNEGSKA (reference sequence). The CDR3 contains 15 residues. The chain employs TRBV20-1 and TRBJ1-2, with 10 bases aligning to TRBD1. Sequenced sample: PBMCs or a T cell subset sorted from them (not recorded which). This clonotype was sampled from an adult woman who had mild COVID-19 (a few samples of this study predate the infection). Cell type and time point are not known. CDR3 nucleotides: TGCAGTGCTAGAACACCAGACAGGGGGCTGGTCGGCTACACCTTC. Its translation is CSARTPDRGLVGYTF.